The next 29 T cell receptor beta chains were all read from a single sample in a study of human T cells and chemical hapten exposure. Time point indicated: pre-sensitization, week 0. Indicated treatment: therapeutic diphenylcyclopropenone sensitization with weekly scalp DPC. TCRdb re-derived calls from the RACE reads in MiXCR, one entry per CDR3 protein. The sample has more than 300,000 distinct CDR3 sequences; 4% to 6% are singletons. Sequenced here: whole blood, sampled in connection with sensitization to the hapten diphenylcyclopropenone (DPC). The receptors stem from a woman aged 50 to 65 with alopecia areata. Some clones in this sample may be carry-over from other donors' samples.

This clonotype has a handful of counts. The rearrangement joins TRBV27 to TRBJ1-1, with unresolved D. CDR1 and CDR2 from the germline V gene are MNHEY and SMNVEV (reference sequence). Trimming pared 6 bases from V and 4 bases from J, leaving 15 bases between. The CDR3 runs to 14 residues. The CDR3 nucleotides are TGTGCCAGCAGCGACTGGGCTCTAGGCACTGAAGCTTTCTTT. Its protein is CASSDWALGTEAFF.

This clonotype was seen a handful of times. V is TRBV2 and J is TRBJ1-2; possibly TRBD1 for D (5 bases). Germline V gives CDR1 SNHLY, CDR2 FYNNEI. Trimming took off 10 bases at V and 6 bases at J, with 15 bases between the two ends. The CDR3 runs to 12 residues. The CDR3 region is CAITGTPDGYTF. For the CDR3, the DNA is TGTGCCATTACCGGGACTCCAGATGGCTACACCTTC.

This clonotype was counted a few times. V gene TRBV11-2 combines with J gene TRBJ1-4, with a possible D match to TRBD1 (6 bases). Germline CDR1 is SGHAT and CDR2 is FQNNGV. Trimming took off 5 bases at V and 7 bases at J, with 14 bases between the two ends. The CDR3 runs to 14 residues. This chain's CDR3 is CASSSGGPGEKLFF. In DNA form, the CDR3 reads TGTGCCAGCAGCAGCGGGGGGCCGGGTGAAAAACTGTTTTTT.

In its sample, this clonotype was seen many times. CDR3 coding DNA: TGCGCCAGCAGCTTGGACAATGAGCAGTTCTTC. It yields the protein CASSLDNEQFF. This rearrangement joins TRBV5-1 to TRBJ2-1; D is unresolved. Germline V gene lookup returns CDR1 SGHRS and CDR2 YFSETQ. V lost 0 bases, J lost 5 bases, and 0 bases lay in between. The CDR3 spans 11 residues.

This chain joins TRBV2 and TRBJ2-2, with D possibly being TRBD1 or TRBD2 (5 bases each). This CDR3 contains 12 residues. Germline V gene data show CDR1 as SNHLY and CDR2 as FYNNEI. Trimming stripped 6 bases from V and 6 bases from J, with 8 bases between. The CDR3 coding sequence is TGTGCCAGCAGCAGGGACGCCGGGGAGCTGTTTTTT. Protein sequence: CASSRDAGELFF.

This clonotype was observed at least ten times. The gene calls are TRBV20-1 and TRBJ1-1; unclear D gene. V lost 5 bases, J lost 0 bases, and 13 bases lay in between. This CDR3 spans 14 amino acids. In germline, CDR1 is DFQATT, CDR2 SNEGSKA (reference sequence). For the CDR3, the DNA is TGCAGTGCTGTTCAGAGTGGGATGAACACTGAAGCTTTCTTT. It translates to CSAVQSGMNTEAFF.

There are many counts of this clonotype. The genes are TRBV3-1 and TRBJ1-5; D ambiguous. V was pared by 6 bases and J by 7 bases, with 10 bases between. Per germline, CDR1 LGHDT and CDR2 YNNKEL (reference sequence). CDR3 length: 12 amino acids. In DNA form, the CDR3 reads TGTGCCAGCAGTACCGTAGGGCAGCCCCAGCATTTT. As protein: CASSTVGQPQHF. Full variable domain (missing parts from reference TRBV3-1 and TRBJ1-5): DTAVSQTPKYLVTQMGNDKSIKCEQNLGHDTMYWYKQDSKKFLKIMFSYNNKELIINETVPNRFSPKSPDKAHLNLHINSLELGDSAVYFCASSTVGQPQHFGDGTRLSIL.

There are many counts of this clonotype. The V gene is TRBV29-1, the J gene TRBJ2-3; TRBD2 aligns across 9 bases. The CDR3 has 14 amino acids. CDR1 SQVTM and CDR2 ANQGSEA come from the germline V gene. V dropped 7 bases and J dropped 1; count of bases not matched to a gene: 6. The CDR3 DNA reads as TGCAGCGCCCTAGCGGGGTTCGGCACAGATACGCAGTATTTT. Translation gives CSALAGFGTDTQYF.

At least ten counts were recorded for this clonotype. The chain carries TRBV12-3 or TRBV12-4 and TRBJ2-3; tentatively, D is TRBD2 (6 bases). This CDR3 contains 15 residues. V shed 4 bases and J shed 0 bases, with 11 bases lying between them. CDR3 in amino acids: CASSSGVTSTDTQYF. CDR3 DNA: TGTGCCAGCAGTTCGGGGGTCACTAGCACAGATACGCAGTATTTT.

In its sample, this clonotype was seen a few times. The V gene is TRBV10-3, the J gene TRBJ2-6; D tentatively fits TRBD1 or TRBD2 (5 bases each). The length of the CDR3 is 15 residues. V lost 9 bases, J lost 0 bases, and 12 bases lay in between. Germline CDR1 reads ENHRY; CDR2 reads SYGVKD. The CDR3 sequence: CAMRSGGSGANVLTF. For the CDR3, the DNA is TGTGCCATGAGAAGTGGGGGCTCTGGGGCCAACGTCCTGACTTTC.

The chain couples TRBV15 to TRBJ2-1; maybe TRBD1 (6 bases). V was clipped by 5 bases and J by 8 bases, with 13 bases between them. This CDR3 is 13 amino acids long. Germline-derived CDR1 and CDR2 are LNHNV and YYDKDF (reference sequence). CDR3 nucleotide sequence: TGTGCCACCAGCGGCTCAGGGGTGGATGAGCAGTTCTTC. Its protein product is CATSGSGVDEQFF.

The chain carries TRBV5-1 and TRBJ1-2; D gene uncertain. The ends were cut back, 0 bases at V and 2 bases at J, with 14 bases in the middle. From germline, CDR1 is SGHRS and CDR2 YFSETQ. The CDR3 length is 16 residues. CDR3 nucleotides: TGCGCCAGCAGCTTGGGACATAAGAACCTGAACTATGGCTACACCTTC. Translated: CASSLGHKNLNYGYTF.

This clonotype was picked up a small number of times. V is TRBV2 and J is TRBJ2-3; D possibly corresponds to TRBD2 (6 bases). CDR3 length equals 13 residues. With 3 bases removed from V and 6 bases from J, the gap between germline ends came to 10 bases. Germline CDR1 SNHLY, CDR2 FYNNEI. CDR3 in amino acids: CASSEALADTQYF. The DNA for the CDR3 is TGTGCCAGCAGTGAGGCCCTAGCGGATACGCAGTATTTT.

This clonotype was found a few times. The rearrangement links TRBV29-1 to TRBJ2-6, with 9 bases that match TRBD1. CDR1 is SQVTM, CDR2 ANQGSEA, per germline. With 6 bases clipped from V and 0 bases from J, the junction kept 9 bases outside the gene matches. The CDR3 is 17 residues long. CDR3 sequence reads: CSVARDRAYSGANVLTF. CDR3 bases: TGCAGCGTCGCCCGGGACAGGGCATACTCTGGGGCCAACGTCCTGACTTTC. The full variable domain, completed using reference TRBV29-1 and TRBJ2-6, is SAVISQKPSRDICQRGTSLTIQCQVDSQVTMMFWYRQQPGQSLTLIATANQGSEATYESGFVIDKFPISRPNLTFSTLTVSNMSPEDSSIYLCSVARDRAYSGANVLTFGAGSRLTVL.

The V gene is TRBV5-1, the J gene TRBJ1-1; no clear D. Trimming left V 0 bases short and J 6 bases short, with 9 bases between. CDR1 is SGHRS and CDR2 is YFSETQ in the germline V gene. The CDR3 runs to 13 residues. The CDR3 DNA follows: TGCGCCAGCAGCTTGGGTGGCACCCCTGAAGCTTTCTTT. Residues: CASSLGGTPEAFF.

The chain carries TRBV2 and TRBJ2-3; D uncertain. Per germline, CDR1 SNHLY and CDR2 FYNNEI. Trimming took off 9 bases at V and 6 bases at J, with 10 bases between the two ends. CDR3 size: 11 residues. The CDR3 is CARRMGDTQYF. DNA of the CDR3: TGTGCCAGACGGATGGGGGATACGCAGTATTTT.

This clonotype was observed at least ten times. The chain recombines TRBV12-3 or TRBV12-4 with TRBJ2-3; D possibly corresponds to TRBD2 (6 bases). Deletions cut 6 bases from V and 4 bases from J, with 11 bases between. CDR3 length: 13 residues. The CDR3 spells CASSPAGPDTQYF. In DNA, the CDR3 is TGTGCCAGCAGCCCCGCGGGGCCAGATACGCAGTATTTT.

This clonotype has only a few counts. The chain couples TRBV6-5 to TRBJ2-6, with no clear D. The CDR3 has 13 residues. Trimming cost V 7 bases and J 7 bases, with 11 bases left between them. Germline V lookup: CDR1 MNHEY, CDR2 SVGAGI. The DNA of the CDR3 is TGTGCCAGCACCTCGATTAATGCCAACGTCCTGACTTTC. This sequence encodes CASTSINANVLTF.

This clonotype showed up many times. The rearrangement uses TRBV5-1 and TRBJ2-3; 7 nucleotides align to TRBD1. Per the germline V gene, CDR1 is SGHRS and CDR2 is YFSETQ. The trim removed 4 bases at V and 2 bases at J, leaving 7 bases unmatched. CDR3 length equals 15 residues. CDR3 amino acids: CASSPGQVYTDTQYF. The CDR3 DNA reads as TGCGCCAGCAGCCCCGGACAGGTTTACACAGATACGCAGTATTTT. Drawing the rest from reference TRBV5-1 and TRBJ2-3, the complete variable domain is KAGVTQTPRYLIKTRGQQVTLSCSPISGHRSVSWYQQTPGQGLQFLFEYFSETQRNKGNFPGRFSGRQFSNSRSEMNVSTLELGDSALYLCASSPGQVYTDTQYFGPGTRLTVL.

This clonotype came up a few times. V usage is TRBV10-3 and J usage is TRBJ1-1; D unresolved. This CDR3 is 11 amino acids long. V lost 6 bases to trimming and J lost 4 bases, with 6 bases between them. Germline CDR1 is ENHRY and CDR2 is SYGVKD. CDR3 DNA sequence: TGTGCCATCAGCCCGGGCACTGAAGCTTTCTTT. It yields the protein CAISPGTEAFF.

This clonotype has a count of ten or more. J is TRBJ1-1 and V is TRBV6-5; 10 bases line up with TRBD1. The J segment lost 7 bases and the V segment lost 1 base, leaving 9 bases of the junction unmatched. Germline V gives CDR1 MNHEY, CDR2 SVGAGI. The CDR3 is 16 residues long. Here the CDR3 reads CASSYYPGDRGLEAFF. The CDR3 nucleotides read TGTGCCAGCAGTTACTACCCCGGGGACAGGGGACTTGAAGCTTTCTTT.

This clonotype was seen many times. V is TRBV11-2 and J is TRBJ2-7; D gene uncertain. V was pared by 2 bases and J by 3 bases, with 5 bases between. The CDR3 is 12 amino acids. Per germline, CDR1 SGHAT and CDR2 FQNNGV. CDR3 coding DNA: TGTGCCAGCAGCTTATATGGCTACGAGCAGTACTTC. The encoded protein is CASSLYGYEQYF.

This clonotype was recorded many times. Written as DNA, the CDR3 is TGTGCCAGCAGTGGCACCTCGGGACACTACAATGAGCAGTTCTTC. Its translation is CASSGTSGHYNEQFF. The rearrangement joins TRBV28 to TRBJ2-1; D possibly corresponds to TRBD1 (6 bases). The length of the CDR3 is 15 residues. CDR1 MDHEN and CDR2 SYDVKM come from the germline V gene. The ends were cut back, 5 bases at V and 3 bases at J, with 14 bases in the middle.

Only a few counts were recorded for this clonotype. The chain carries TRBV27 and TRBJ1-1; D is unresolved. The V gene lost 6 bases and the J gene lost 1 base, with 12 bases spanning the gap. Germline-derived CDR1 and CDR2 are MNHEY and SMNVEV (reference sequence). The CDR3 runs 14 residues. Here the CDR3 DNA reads TGTGCCAGCAGGCGTCAGGCGGAGAACACTGAAGCTTTCTTT. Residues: CASRRQAENTEAFF.

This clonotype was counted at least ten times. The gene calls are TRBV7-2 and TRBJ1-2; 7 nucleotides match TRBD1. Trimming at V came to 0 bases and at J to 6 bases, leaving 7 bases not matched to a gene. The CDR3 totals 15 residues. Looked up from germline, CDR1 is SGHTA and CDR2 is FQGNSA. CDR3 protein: CASSLAARGEDGYTF. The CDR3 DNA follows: TGTGCCAGCAGCTTAGCAGCCAGGGGGGAAGATGGCTACACCTTC.

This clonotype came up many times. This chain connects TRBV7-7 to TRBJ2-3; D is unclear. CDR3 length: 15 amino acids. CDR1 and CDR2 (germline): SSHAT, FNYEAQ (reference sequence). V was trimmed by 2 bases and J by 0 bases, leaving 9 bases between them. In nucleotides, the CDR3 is TGTGCCAGCAGCTTAAGCATCTCTAGCACAGATACGCAGTATTTT. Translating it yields CASSLSISSTDTQYF.

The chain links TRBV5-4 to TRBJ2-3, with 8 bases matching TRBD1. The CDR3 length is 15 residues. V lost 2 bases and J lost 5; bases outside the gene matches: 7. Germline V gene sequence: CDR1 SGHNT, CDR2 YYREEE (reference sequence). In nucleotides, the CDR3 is TGTGCCAGCAGCTTTAGGGCAGGGGGCGGAGATACGCAGTATTTT. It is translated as CASSFRAGGGDTQYF.

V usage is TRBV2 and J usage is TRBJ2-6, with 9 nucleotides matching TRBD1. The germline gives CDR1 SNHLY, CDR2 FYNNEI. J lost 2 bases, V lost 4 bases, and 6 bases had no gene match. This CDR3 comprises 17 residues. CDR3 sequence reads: CASSGDRVPAGANVLTF. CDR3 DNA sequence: TGTGCCAGCAGTGGGGACAGGGTTCCGGCTGGGGCCAACGTCCTGACTTTC.

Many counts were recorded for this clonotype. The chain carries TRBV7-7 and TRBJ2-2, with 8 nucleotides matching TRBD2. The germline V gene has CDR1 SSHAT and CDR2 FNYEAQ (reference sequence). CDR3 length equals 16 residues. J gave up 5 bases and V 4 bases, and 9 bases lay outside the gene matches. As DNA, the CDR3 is TGTGCCAGCAGCTCTTATCCGGGACTAGGGACCGGGGAGCTGTTTTTT. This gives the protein CASSSYPGLGTGELFF.